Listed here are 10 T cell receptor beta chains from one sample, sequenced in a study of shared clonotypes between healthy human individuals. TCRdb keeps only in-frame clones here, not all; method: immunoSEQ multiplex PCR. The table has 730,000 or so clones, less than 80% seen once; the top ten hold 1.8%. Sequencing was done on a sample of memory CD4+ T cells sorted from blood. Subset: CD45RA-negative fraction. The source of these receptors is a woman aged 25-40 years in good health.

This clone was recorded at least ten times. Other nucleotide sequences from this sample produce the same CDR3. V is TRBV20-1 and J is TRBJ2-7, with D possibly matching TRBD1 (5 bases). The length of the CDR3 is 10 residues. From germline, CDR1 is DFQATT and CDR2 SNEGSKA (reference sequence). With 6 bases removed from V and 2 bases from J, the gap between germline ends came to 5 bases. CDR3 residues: CSAGPYEQYF. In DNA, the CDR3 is TGCAGTGCGGGGCCCTACGAGCAGTACTTC.

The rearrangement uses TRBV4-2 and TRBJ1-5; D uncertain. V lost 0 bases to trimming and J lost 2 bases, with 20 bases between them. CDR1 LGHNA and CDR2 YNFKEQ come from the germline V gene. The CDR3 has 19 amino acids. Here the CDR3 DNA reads TGTGCCAGCAGCCAAGATAGGCGGGGTGGAGGGTATGGCAATCAGCCCCAGCATTTT. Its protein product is CASSQDRRGGGYGNQPQHF.

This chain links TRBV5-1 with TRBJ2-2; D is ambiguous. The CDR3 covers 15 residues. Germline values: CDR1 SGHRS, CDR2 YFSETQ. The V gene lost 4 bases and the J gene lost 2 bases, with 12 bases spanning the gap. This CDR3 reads CASSPDGRNTGELFF. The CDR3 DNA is TGCGCCAGCAGCCCGGATGGGCGTAACACCGGGGAGCTGTTTTTT.

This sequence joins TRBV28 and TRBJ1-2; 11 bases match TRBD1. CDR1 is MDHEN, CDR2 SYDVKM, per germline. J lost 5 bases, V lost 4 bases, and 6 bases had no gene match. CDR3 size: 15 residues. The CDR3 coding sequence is TGTGCCAGCAGTTCATCCGGGACAGGGGGTTATGGCTACACCTTC. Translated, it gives CASSSSGTGGYGYTF.

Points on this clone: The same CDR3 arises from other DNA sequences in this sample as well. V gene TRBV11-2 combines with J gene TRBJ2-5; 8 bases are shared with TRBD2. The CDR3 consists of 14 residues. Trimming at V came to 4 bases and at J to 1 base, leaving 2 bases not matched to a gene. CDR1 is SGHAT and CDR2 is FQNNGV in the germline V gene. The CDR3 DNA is TGTGCCAGCAGCTCGGGACTAGTCCAAGAGACCCAGTACTTC. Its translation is CASSSGLVQETQYF. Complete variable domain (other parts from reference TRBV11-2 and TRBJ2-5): EAGVAQSPRYKIIEKRQSVAFWCNPISGHATLYWYQQILGQGPKLLIQFQNNGVVDDSQLPKDRFSAERLKGVDSTLKIQPAKLEDSAVYLCASSSGLVQETQYFGPGTRLLVL.

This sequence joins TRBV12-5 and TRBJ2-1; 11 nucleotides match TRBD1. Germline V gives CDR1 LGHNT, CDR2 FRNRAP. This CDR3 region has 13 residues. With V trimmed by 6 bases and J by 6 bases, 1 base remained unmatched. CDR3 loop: CASGGTGGNEQFF. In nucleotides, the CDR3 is TGTGCTAGTGGCGGGACAGGGGGCAATGAGCAGTTCTTC.

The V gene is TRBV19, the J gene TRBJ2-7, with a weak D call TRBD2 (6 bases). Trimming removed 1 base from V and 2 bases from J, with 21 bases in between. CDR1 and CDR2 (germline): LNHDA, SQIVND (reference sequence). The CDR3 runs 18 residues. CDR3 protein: CASSIGHGGAGRPYEQYF. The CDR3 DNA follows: TGTGCCAGTAGTATAGGACATGGAGGGGCGGGACGGCCCTACGAGCAGTACTTC.

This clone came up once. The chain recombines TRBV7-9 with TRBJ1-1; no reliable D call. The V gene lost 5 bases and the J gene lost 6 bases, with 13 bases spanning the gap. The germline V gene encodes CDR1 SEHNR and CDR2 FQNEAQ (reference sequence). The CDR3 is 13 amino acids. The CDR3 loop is CASSPRGLAEAFF. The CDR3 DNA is TGTGCCAGCAGCCCCCGGGGTCTGGCTGAAGCTTTCTTT.

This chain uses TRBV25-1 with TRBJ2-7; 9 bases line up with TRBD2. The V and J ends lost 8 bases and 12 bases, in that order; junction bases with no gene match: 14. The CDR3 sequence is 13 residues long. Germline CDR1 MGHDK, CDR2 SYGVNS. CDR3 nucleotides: TGTGCCAGCGGGGGACTAGCCGACGCGGAGTCGTACTTC. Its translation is CASGGLADAESYF.

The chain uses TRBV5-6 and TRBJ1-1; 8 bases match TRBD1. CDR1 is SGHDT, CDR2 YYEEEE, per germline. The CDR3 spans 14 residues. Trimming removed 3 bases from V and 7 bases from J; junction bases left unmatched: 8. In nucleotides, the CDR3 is TGTGCCAGCAGCTCGCAAGGACAGGGTATTGAAGCTTTCTTT. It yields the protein CASSSQGQGIEAFF.